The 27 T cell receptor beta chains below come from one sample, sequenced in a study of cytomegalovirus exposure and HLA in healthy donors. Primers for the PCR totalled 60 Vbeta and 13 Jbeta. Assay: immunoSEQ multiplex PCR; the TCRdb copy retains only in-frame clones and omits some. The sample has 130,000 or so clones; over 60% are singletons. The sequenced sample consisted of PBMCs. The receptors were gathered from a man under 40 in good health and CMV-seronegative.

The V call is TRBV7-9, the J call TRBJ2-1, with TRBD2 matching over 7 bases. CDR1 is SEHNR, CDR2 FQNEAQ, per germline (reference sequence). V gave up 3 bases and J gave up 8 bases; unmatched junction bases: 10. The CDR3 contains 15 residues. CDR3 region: CASSFGRIGPDEQFF. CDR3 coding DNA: TGTGCCAGCAGCTTCGGGAGGATAGGGCCCGATGAGCAGTTCTTC.

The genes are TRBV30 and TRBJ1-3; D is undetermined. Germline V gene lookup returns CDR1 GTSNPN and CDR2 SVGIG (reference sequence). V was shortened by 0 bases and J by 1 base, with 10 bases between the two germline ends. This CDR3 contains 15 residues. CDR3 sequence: CAWSVYPSSGNTIYF. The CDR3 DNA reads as TGTGCCTGGAGTGTTTATCCGTCGTCTGGAAACACCATATATTTT.

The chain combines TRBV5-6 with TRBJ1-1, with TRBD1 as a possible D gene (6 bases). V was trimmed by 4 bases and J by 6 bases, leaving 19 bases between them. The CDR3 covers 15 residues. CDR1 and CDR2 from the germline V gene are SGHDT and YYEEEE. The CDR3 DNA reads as TGTGCCAGCAGCCTGGGGGCCGGGGGACGGGCTGAAGCTTTCTTT. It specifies CASSLGAGGRAEAFF.

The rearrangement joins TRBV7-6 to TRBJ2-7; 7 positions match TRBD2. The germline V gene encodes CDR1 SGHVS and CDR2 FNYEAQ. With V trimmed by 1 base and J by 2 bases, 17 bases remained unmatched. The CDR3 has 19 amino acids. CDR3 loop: CASSLELGGTTKSPYEQYF. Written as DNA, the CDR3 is TGTGCCAGCAGCTTAGAGCTCGGGGGGACTACCAAGAGCCCCTACGAGCAGTACTTC.

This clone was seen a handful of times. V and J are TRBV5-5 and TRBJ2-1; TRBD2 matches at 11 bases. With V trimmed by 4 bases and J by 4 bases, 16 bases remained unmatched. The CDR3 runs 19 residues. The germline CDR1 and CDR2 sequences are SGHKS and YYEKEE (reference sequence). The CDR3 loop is CASSHVPSGGPYSYNEQFF. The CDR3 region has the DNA TGTGCCAGCAGCCACGTCCCTAGCGGGGGGCCTTATTCTTACAATGAGCAGTTCTTC.

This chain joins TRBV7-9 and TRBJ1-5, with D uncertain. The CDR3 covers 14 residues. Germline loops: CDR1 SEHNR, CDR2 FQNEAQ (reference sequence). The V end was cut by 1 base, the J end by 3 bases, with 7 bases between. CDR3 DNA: TGTGCCAGCAGCTTAGACGGGGTCAATCAGCCCCAGCATTTT. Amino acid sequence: CASSLDGVNQPQHF.

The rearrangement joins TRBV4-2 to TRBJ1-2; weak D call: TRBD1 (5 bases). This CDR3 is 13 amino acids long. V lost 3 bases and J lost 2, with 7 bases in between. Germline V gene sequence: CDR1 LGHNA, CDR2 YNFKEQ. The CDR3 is CASSQAGNYGYTF. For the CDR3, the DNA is TGTGCCAGCAGCCAGGCAGGGAACTATGGCTACACCTTC.

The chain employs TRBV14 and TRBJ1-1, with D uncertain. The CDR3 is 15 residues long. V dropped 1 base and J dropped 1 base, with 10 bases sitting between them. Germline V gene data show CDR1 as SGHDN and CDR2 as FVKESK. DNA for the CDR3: TGTGCCAGCAGCCAAGCCCGAGGGAGGAACACTGAAGCTTTCTTT. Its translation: CASSQARGRNTEAFF.

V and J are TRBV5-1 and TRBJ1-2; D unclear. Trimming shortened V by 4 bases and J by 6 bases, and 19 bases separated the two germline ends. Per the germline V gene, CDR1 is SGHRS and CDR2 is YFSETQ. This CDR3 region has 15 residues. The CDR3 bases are TGCGCCAGCAGCCCCGCGGGTCCTCCTCTGGATGGCTACACCTTC. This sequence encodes CASSPAGPPLDGYTF. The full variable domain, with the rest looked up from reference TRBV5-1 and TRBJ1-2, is KAGVTQTPRYLIKTRGQQVTLSCSPISGHRSVSWYQQTPGQGLQFLFEYFSETQRNKGNFPGRFSGRQFSNSRSEMNVSTLELGDSALYLCASSPAGPPLDGYTFGSGTRLTVV.

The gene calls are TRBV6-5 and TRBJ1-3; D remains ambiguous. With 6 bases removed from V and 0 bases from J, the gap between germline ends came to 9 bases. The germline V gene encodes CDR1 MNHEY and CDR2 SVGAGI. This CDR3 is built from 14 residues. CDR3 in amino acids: CASSPVNSGNTIYF. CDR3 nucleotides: TGTGCCAGCAGCCCAGTTAACTCTGGAAACACCATATATTTT.

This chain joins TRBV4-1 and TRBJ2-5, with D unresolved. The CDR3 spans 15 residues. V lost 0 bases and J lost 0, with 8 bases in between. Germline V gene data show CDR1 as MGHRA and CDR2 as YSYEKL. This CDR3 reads CASSQDAVYQETQYF. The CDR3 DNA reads TGCGCCAGCAGCCAAGATGCAGTCTACCAAGAGACCCAGTACTTC.

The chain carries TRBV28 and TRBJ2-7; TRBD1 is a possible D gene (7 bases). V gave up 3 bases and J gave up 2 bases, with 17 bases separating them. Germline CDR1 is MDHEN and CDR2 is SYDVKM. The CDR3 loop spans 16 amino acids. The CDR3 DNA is TGTGCCAGCAGTTTCTTTGTCAGGGGGGTTACCTACGAGCAGTACTTC. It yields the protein CASSFFVRGVTYEQYF.

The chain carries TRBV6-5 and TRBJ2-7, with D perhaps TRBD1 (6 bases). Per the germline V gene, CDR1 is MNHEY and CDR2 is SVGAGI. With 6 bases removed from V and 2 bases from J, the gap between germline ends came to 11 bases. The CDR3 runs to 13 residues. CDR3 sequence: CASRRDRTYEQYF. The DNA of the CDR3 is TGTGCCAGCAGACGCGACAGGACCTACGAGCAGTACTTC.

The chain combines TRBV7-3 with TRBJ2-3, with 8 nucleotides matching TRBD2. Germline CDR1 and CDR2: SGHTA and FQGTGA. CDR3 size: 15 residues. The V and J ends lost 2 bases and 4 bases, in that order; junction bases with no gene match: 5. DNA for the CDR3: TGTGCCAGCAGCTTACGGCGGGGGGCCTCAGATACGCAGTATTTT. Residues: CASSLRRGASDTQYF.

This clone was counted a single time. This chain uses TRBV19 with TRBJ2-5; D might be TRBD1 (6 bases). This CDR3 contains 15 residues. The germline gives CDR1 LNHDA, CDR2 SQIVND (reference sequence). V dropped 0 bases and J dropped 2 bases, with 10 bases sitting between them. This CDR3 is CASSIDQGGQETQYF. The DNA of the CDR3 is TGTGCCAGTAGTATAGATCAAGGGGGTCAAGAGACCCAGTACTTC. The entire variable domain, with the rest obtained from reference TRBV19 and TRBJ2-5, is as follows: DGGITQSPKYLFRKEGQNVTLSCEQNLNHDAMYWYRQDPGQGLRLIYYSQIVNDFQKGDIAEGYSVSREKKESFPLTVTSAQKNPTAFYLCASSIDQGGQETQYFGPGTRLLVL.

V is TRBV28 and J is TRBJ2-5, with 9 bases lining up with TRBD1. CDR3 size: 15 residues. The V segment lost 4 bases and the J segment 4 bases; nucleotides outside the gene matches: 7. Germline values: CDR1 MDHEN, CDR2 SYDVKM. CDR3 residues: CASSSPGQGIETQYF. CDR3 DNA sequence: TGTGCCAGCAGTTCTCCGGGACAGGGAATAGAGACCCAGTACTTC.

The CDR3 loop reads CASSPPTSRAYNEQFF. The CDR3 region has the DNA TGTGCCAGCTCACCACCGACTAGCCGAGCCTACAATGAGCAGTTCTTC. The chain is built from TRBV18 and TRBJ2-1; TRBD2 matches at 7 bases. CDR3 length equals 16 residues. In germline, CDR1 is KGHSH, CDR2 LQKENI. The junction had 4 bases not matched to a gene; V was cut back by 0 bases and J by 2 bases. Using reference TRBV18 and TRBJ2-1 for the parts outside the CDR3, the full variable domain is NAGVMQNPRHLVRRRGQEARLRCSPMKGHSHVYWYRQLPEEGLKFMVYLQKENIIDESGMPKERFSAEFPKEGPSILRIQQVVRGDSAAYFCASSPPTSRAYNEQFFGPGTRLTVL.

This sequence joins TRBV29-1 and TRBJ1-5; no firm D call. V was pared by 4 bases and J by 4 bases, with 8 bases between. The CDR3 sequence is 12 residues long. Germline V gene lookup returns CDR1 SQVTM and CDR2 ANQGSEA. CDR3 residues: CSVGFQNQPQHF. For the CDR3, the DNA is TGCAGCGTTGGGTTTCAGAATCAGCCCCAGCATTTT.

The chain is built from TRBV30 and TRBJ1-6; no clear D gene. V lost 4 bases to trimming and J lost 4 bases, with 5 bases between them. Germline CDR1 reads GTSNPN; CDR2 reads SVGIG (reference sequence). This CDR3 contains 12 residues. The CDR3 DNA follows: TGTGCCTGGACAGATTATAATTCACCCCTCCACTTT. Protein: CAWTDYNSPLHF. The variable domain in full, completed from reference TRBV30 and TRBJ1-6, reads SQTIHQWPATLVQPVGSPLSLECTVEGTSNPNLYWYRQAAGRGLQLLFYSVGIGQISSEVPQNLSASRPQDRQFILSSKKLLLSDSGFYLCAWTDYNSPLHFGNGTRLTVT.

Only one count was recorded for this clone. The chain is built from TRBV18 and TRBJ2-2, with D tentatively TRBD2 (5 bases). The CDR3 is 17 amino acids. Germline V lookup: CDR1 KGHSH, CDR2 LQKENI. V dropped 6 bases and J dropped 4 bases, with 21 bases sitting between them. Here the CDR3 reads CASSRTDPGLLTGELFF. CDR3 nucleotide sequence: TGTGCCAGCTCCCGTACCGACCCCGGACTCCTCACCGGGGAGCTGTTTTTT.

CDR3 sequence: CASSPARGPYQPQHF. CDR3 coding DNA: TGTGCCAGCAGCCCCGCGAGGGGGCCCTATCAGCCCCAGCATTTT. The V and J genes are TRBV7-9 and TRBJ1-5, with 7 nucleotides matching TRBD1. CDR1 is SEHNR and CDR2 is FQNEAQ in the germline V gene (reference sequence). With V trimmed by 5 bases and J by 5 bases, 9 bases remained unmatched. This CDR3 contains 15 residues.

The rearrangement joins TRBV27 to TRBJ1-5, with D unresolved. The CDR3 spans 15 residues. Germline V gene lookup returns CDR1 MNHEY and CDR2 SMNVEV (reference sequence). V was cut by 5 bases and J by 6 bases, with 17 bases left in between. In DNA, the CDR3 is TGTGCCAGCAGTCCTCGGGGATCCCCTGGTCAGCCCCAGCATTTT. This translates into CASSPRGSPGQPQHF.

In DNA, the CDR3 is TGCGCCAGCAGCCAAGGCGACAGGGACGCCTACGAGCAGTACTTC. Protein: CASSQGDRDAYEQYF. The V call is TRBV4-3, the J call TRBJ2-7, with TRBD1 matching 7 bases. CDR3 length: 15 residues. Germline trimming cut 1 base from V and 2 bases from J; bases unmatched to any gene: 5. Per the germline V gene, CDR1 is LGHNA and CDR2 is YSLEER.

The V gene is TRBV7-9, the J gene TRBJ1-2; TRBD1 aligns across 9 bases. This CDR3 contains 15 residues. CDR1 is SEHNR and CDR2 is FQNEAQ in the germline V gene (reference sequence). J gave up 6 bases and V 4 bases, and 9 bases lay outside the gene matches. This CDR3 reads CASSYDQTGGNGYTF. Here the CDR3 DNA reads TGTGCCAGCAGCTATGACCAGACAGGGGGAAATGGCTACACCTTC.

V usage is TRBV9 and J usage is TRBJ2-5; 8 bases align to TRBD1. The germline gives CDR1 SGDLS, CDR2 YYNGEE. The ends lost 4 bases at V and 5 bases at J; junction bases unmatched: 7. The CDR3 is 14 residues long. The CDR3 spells CASSPRTGYETQYF. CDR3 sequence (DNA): TGTGCCAGCAGCCCTCGGACAGGGTACGAGACCCAGTACTTC.

The CDR3 bases are TGTGCCAGCAGCTTTGGACAGAACTACGAGCAGTACTTC. Translating gives CASSFGQNYEQYF. The chain uses TRBV5-8 and TRBJ2-7; D possibly corresponds to TRBD1 (6 bases). The V end was cut by 2 bases, the J end by 3 bases, with 9 bases between. The CDR3 has 13 residues. The germline gives CDR1 SGHTS, CDR2 YDEGEE.

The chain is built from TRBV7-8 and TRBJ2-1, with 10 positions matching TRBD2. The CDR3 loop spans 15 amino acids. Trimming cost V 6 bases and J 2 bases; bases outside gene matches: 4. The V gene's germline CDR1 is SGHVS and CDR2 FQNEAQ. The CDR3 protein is CASSQTSGPYNEQFF. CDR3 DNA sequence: TGTGCCAGCAGTCAGACTAGCGGGCCCTACAATGAGCAGTTCTTC.